What follows are 18 T cell receptor beta chains derived from one specimen sequenced in a study of blood T cell repertoires in COVID-19. Profiled with immunoSEQ multiplex PCR; TCRdb holds only in-frame clones, not every one. The table shows under 300,000 clones, with around nine tenths occurring only once. Sequenced sample: peripheral blood. Source of these receptors: a man in his fifties or sixties with acute or convalescent COVID-19.

As concerns this clone: This same CDR3 is encoded by further DNA sequences in the sample. The chain has TRBV9 and TRBJ2-2, with D possibly being TRBD2 (6 bases). There are 15 residues in the CDR3. Germline assignment: CDR1 SGDLS and CDR2 YYNGEE. The V gene lost 2 bases and the J gene lost 2 bases, with 10 bases spanning the gap. The chain's CDR3 is CASSVRGGNTGELFF. CDR3 DNA: TGTGCCAGCAGCGTTCGGGGAGGCAACACCGGGGAGCTGTTTTTT.

The V gene is TRBV3-1 (or the pseudogene TRBV3-2), the J gene TRBJ1-4; a weak D match, TRBD1 (6 bases). Germline V gene sequence: CDR1 LGHDT, CDR2 YNNKEL (reference sequence). The CDR3 contains 15 residues. The V and J ends lost 0 bases and 6 bases respectively, with 11 bases between them. CDR3 coding DNA: TGTGCCAGCAGCCAAGAAGGCAGGGGTGATGAAAAACTGTTTTTT. It is translated as CASSQEGRGDEKLFF.

The chain is built from TRBV6-5 and TRBJ2-7; no firm D call. The CDR3 spans 12 residues. The V end was cut by 5 bases, the J end by 7 bases, with 12 bases between. From germline, CDR1 is MNHEY and CDR2 SVGAGI. The CDR3 nucleotides are TGTGCCAGCAGTCCCGAGGCAGCTGAGCAGTACTTC. Protein product: CASSPEAAEQYF.

The rearrangement uses TRBV11-2 and TRBJ1-1; 7 bases map to TRBD1. V lost 4 bases to trimming and J lost 4 bases; unmatched junction nucleotides: 12. This CDR3 spans 16 amino acids. Looked up from germline, CDR1 is SGHAT and CDR2 is FQNNGV. The CDR3 DNA sequence: TGTGCCAGCAGCTCGCCACAGGGGATCCTTGTCACTGAAGCTTTCTTT. Its translation is CASSSPQGILVTEAFF.

The gene calls are TRBV4-1 and TRBJ1-1, with D possibly being TRBD1 (5 bases). V lost 4 bases and J lost 0, with 18 bases in between. The CDR3 sequence is 17 residues long. Germline CDR1 reads MGHRA; CDR2 reads YSYEKL. The CDR3 DNA follows: TGCGCCAGCAGCCGTAGGACAACCACCACAATGAACACTGAAGCTTTCTTT. Protein sequence: CASSRRTTTTMNTEAFF.

The gene calls are TRBV10-1 and TRBJ1-2; D gene unclear. The CDR3 loop spans 13 amino acids. V was cut by 0 bases and J by 5 bases, with 7 bases left in between. Looked up from germline, CDR1 is WNHNN and CDR2 is SYGVQD (reference sequence). Here the CDR3 DNA reads TGCGCCAGCAGTGAGTCTCTAGTGTATGGCTACACCTTC. Protein product: CASSESLVYGYTF.

This chain joins TRBV20-1 and TRBJ1-2; possible D gene TRBD1, 5 bases. The CDR3 sequence is 13 residues long. Germline CDR1 DFQATT, CDR2 SNEGSKA (reference sequence). Trimming stripped 8 bases from V and 4 bases from J, with 17 bases between. The CDR3 coding sequence is TGCAGTACAAGTGCCCGGGGGTCCTATGGCTACACCTTC. It translates to CSTSARGSYGYTF.

The chain joins TRBV9 to TRBJ2-5; TRBD2 matches 9 bases. Losses at the gene ends were 4 bases for V and 7 bases for J; bases not matched to a gene: 11. Germline assignment: CDR1 SGDLS and CDR2 YYNGEE. The CDR3 extends over 15 amino acids. The CDR3 is CASSNLAGALGTQYF. CDR3 bases: TGTGCCAGCAGCAATTTAGCGGGGGCCCTTGGGACCCAGTACTTC.

Comments on this clone: Other nucleotide sequences in the sample specify the same CDR3. CDR3 nucleotide sequence: TGTGCCACCAGTGATTCCCGGGTCCCTTACGAGCAGTACTTC. Translating it yields CATSDSRVPYEQYF. The chain joins TRBV24-1 to TRBJ2-7; no definite D call. Trimming took 2 bases from V and 4 from J, leaving 11 bases between them. From germline, CDR1 is KGHDR and CDR2 SFDVKD. CDR3 length: 14 amino acids.

The chain joins TRBV6-4 to TRBJ1-2; D is perhaps TRBD1 (6 bases). Germline lookup yields CDR1 MRHNA and CDR2 SNTAGT. Trimming left V 6 bases short and J 1 base short, with 15 bases between. There are 15 residues in the CDR3. The CDR3 nucleotides are TGTGCCAGCAGAATTAGGACAGAAGTTAACTATGGCTACACCTTC. Its protein product is CASRIRTEVNYGYTF.

This chain links TRBV30 with TRBJ2-2; 14 bases match TRBD2. CDR3 length: 19 amino acids. Germline V gene data show CDR1 as GTSNPN and CDR2 as SVGIG (reference sequence). V lost 3 bases, J lost 3 bases, and 12 bases stayed unmatched. CDR3 nucleotides: TGTGCCTGGAGAGGACTAGCGGGGGGTCCCAATATTGACACCGGGGAGCTGTTTTTT. It encodes CAWRGLAGGPNIDTGELFF.

The chain uses TRBV10-2 and TRBJ2-1, with 12 bases that match TRBD2. J gave up 9 bases and V 3 bases, and 9 bases lay outside the gene matches. Germline-derived CDR1 and CDR2 are WSHSY and SAAADI. This CDR3 comprises 16 residues. The CDR3 loop is CASSDLLAGGGSEQFF. The DNA for the CDR3 is TGCGCCAGCAGTGATTTGCTAGCGGGGGGGGGTAGTGAGCAGTTCTTC.

The rearrangement links TRBV25-1 to TRBJ2-1; D is possibly TRBD2 (5 bases). V shed 4 bases and J shed 8 bases, with 15 bases lying between them. CDR3 size: 14 residues. CDR1 MGHDK and CDR2 SYGVNS come from the germline V gene. CDR3 region: CASSGAARYDEQFF. The CDR3 nucleotides are TGTGCCAGCAGTGGAGCGGCGCGGTATGATGAGCAGTTCTTC.

This chain links TRBV28 with TRBJ1-2, with 7 bases fitting TRBD1. In germline, CDR1 is MDHEN, CDR2 SYDVKM. After removal of 6 bases from V and 7 bases from J, the junction contained 14 bases not matched to a gene. The CDR3 is 15 amino acids. The CDR3 DNA reads as TGTGCCAGCAGCCTGGGCGGGACAGCCCGTCGTGGCTACACCTTC. Amino acids: CASSLGGTARRGYTF.

This clone was seen a few times. This chain uses TRBV10-2 with TRBJ2-3, with D perhaps matching TRBD1 (6 bases). This CDR3 has 14 amino acids. Looked up from germline, CDR1 is WSHSY and CDR2 is SAAADI. Deletions cut 1 base from V and 3 bases from J, with 8 bases between. The CDR3 sequence is CASSEWDTTDTQYF. The CDR3 nucleotides are TGCGCCAGCAGTGAGTGGGACACAACAGATACGCAGTATTTT.

Only one count was recorded for this clone. The V call is TRBV5-1, the J call TRBJ2-1, with TRBD2 identical over 13 bases. The V segment lost 6 bases and the J segment 7 bases; nucleotides outside the gene matches: 4. The germline V gene has CDR1 SGHRS and CDR2 YFSETQ. This CDR3 has 14 residues. CDR3 nucleotide sequence: TGCGCCAGCAACCCGGGACTAGCGGGGAATGAGCAGTTCTTC. Its translation is CASNPGLAGNEQFF.

The gene calls are TRBV21-1 and TRBJ2-2; the table's D call, TRBD2, has no DNA check behind it. TRBV21-1 is a documented pseudogene. CDR3 length: 16 residues. The CDR3 nucleotides are TGTGCCAGCAGCAAAGCGAGGCTAGCGGGGGCCGGGGAGCTGTTTTTT. Its protein is CASSKARLAGAGELFF.

J is TRBJ2-5 and V is TRBV9, with 8 bases identical to TRBD2. Germline values: CDR1 SGDLS, CDR2 YYNGEE. This CDR3 spans 15 amino acids. Trimming took 2 bases from V and 1 from J; bases not matched to a gene: 4. CDR3 bases: TGTGCCAGCAGCGTCGGGGGGGCCGGCCAAGAGACCCAGTACTTC. Translated: CASSVGGAGQETQYF.